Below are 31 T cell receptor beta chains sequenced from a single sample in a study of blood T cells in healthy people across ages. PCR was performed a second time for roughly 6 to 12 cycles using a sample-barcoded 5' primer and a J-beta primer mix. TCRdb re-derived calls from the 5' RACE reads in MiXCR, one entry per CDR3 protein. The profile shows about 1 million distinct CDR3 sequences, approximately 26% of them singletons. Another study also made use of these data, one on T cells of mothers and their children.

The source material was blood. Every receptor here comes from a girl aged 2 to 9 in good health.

The CDR3 sequence is CASSLGEEYNEQFF. The CDR3 DNA sequence: TGTGCCAGCAGCTTAGGTGAGGAGTACAATGAGCAGTTCTTC. The gene calls are TRBV7-8 and TRBJ2-1; no firm D call. V lost 1 base, J lost 4 bases, and 8 bases lay in between. Per the germline V gene, CDR1 is SGHVS and CDR2 is FQNEAQ. The CDR3 is 14 amino acids.

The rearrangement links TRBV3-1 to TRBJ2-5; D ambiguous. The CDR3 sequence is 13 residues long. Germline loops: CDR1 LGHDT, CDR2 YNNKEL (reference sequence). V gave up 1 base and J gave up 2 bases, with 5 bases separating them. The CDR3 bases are TGTGCCAGCAGCCAAGCCCATCAAGAGACCCAGTACTTC. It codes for CASSQAHQETQYF.

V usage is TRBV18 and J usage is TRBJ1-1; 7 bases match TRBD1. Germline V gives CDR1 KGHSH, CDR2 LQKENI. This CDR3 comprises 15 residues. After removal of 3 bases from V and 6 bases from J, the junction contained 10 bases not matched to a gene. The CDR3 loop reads CASSPTGEGASEAFF. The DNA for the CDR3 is TGTGCCAGCTCACCGACCGGAGAGGGGGCCTCTGAAGCTTTCTTT.

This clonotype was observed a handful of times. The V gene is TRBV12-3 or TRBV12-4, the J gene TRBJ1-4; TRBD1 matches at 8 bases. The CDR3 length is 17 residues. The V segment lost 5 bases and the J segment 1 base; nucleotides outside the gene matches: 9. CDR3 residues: CASSADRGGVTNEKLFF. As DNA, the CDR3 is TGTGCCAGCAGTGCCGACAGGGGAGGGGTAACTAATGAAAAACTGTTTTTT.

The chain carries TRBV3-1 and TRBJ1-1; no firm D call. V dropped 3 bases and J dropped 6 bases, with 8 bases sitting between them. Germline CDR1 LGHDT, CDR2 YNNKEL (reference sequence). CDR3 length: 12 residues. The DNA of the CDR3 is TGTGCCAGCAGCCATTGGGAAGCTGAAGCTTTCTTT. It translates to CASSHWEAEAFF. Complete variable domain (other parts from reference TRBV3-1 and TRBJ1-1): DTAVSQTPKYLVTQMGNDKSIKCEQNLGHDTMYWYKQDSKKFLKIMFSYNNKELIINETVPNRFSPKSPDKAHLNLHINSLELGDSAVYFCASSHWEAEAFFGQGTRLTVV.

Here the CDR3 DNA reads TGTGCCAGCAGTTTTCAGGGGATGGCTTGGTCACCCCTCCACTTT. Translating gives CASSFQGMAWSPLHF. The rearrangement uses TRBV12-3 or TRBV12-4 and TRBJ1-6, with a possible D match to TRBD1 (6 bases). The CDR3 loop spans 15 amino acids. V shed 3 bases and J shed 10 bases, with 16 bases lying between them.

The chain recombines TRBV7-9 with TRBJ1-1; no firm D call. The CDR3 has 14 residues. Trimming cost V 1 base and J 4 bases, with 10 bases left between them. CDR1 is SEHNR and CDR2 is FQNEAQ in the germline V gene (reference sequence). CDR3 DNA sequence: TGTGCCAGCAGCTTAGAGGTGGGGAGCACTGAAGCTTTCTTT. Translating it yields CASSLEVGSTEAFF.

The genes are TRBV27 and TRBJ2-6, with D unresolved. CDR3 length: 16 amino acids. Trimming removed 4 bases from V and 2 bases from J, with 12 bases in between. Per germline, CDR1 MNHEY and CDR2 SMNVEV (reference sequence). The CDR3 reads CASSSLEWTGANVLTF. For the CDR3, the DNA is TGTGCCAGCAGTTCGTTAGAGTGGACTGGGGCCAACGTCCTGACTTTC.

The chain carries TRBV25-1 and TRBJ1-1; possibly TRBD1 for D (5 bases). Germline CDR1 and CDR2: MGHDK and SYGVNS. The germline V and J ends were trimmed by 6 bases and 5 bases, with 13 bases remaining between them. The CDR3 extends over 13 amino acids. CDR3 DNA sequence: TGTGCCAGCAGGGACACGAAAGGAACTGAAGCTTTCTTT. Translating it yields CASRDTKGTEAFF.

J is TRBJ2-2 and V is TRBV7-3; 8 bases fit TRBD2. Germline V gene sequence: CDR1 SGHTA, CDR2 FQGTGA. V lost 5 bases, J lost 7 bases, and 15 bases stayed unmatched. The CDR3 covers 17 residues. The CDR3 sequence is CASSRDVVSGDHGELFF. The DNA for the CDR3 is TGTGCCAGCAGCCGCGATGTCGTTAGCGGGGACCACGGGGAGCTGTTTTTT.

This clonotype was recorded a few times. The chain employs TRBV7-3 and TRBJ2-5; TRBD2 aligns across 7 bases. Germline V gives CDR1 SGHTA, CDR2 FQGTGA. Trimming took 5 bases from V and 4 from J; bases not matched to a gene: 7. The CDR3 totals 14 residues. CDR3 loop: CASSRRGGPETQYF. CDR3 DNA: TGTGCCAGCAGCAGGCGCGGGGGACCAGAGACCCAGTACTTC.

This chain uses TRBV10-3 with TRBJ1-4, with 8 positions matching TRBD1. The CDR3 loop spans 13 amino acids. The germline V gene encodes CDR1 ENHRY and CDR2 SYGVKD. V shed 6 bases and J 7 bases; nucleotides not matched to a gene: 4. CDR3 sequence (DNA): TGTGCCATCAGACGGACAGGGCCTGAAAAACTGTTTTTT. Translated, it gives CAIRRTGPEKLFF.

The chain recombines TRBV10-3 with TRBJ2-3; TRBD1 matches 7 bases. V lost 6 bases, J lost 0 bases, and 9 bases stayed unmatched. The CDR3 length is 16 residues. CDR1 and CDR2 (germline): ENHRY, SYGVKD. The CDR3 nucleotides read TGTGCCATCAGCCCGACAGGGTCACCTAGCACAGATACGCAGTATTTT. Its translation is CAISPTGSPSTDTQYF.

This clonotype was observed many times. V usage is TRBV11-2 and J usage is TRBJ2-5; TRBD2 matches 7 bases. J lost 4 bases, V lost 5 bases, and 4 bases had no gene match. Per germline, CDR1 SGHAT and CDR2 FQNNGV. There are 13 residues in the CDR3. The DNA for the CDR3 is TGTGCCAGCAGCCAAACGGGGGGAGAGACCCAGTACTTC. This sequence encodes CASSQTGGETQYF.

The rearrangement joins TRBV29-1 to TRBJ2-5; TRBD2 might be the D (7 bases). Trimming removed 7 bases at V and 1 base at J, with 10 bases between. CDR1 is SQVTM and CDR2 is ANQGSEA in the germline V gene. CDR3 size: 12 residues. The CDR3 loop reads CSAAGAQETQYF. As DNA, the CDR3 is TGCAGCGCCGCGGGGGCCCAAGAGACCCAGTACTTC. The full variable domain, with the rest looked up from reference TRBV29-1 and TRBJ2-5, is SAVISQKPSRDICQRGTSLTIQCQVDSQVTMMFWYRQQPGQSLTLIATANQGSEATYESGFVIDKFPISRPNLTFSTLTVSNMSPEDSSIYLCSAAGAQETQYFGPGTRLLVL.

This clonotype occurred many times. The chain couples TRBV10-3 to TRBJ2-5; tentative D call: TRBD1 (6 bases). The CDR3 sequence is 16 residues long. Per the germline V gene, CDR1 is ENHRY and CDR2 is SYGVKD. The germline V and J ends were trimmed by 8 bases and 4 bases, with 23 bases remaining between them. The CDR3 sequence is CAIGDSPDLQGETQYF. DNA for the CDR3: TGTGCCATCGGAGATAGCCCTGACTTACAGGGAGAGACCCAGTACTTC.

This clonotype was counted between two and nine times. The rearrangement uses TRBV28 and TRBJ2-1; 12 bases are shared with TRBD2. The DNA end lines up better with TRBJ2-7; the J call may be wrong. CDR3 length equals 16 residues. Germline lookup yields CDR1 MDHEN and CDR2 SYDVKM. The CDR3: CASSSAGTSGSYEQYF. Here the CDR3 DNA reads TGTGCCAGCAGTTCCGCCGGGACTAGCGGGTCCTACGAGCAGTACTTC.

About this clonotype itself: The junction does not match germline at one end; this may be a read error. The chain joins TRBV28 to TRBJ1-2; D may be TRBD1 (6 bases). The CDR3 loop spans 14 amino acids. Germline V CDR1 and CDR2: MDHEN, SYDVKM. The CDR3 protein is CACSPDSWGYGYTF. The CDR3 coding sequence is TGTGCCTGCAGTCCGGACAGCTGGGGCTATGGCTACACCTTC.

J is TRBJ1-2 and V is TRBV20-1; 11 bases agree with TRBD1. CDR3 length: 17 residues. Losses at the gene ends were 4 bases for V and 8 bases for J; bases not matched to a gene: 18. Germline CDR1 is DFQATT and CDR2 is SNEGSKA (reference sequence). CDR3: CSAIGQGAVSGLLGYTF. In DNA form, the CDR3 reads TGCAGTGCTATAGGACAGGGGGCCGTCTCCGGATTATTAGGCTACACCTTC.

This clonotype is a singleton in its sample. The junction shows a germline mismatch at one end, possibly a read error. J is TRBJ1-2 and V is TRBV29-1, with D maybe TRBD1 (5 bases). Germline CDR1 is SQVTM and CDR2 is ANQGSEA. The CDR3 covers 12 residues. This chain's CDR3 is CSAHTGNYGYPF. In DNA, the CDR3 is TGCAGCGCCCATACAGGAAACTATGGCTACCCCTTC. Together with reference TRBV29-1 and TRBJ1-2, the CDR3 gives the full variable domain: SAVISQKPSRDICQRGTSLTIQCQVDSQVTMMFWYRQQPGQSLTLIATANQGSEATYESGFVIDKFPISRPNLTFSTLTVSNMSPEDSSIYLCSAHTGNYGYPFGSGTRLTVV.

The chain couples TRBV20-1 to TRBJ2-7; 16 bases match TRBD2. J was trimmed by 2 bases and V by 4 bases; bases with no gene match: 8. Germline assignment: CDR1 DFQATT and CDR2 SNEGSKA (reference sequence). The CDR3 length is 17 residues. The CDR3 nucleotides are TGCAGTGCTATCCAAACCGGGACTAGCGGGAGGGCCTACGAGCAGTACTTC. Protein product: CSAIQTGTSGRAYEQYF.

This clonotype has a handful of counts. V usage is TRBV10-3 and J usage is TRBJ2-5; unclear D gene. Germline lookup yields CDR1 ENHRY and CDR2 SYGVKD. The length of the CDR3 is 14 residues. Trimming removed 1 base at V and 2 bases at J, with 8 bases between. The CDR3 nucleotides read TGTGCCATCAGTGAGTTGGGCGCACAAGAGACCCAGTACTTC. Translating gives CAISELGAQETQYF.

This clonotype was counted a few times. The CDR3: CASGRRGDEKLFF. The CDR3 DNA reads as TGTGCCAGCGGAAGACGAGGGGATGAAAAACTGTTTTTT. The V call is TRBV27, the J call TRBJ1-4, with D possibly matching TRBD1 (5 bases). Germline CDR1 and CDR2: MNHEY and SMNVEV (reference sequence). V lost 8 bases to trimming and J lost 6 bases, with 13 bases between them. The length of the CDR3 is 13 residues.

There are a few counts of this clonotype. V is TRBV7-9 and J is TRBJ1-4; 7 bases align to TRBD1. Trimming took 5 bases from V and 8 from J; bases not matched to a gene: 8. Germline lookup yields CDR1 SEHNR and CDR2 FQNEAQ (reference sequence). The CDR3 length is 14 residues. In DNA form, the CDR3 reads TGTGCCAGCAGCCCGAGACAGGGCCCGGAAAAACTGTTTTTT. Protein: CASSPRQGPEKLFF. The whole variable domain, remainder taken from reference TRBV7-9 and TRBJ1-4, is DTGVSQNPRHKITKRGQNVTFRCDPISEHNRLYWYRQTLGQGPEFLTYFQNEAQLEKSRLLSDRFSAERPKGSFSTLEIQRTEQGDSAMYLCASSPRQGPEKLFFGSGTQLSVL.

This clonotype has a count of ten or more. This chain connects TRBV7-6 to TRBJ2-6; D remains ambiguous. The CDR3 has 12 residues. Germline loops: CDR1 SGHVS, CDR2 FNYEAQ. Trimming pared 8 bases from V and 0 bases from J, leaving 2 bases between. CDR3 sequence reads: CASVSGANVLTF. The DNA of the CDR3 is TGTGCCAGCGTCTCTGGGGCCAACGTCCTGACTTTC.

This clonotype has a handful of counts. This CDR3 reads CASSEWDRGADTQYF. The CDR3 DNA is TGTGCCAGCAGTGAATGGGACAGGGGTGCAGATACGCAGTATTTT. This chain connects TRBV25-1 to TRBJ2-3; 10 nucleotides agree with TRBD1. V lost 1 base to trimming and J lost 4 bases; unmatched junction nucleotides: 2. Germline V gene data show CDR1 as MGHDK and CDR2 as SYGVNS. The CDR3 extends over 15 amino acids.

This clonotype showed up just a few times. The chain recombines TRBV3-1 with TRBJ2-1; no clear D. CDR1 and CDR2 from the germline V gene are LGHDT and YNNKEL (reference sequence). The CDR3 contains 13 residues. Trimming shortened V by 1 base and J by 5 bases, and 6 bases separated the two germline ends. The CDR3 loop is CASSQGSHNEQFF. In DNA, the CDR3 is TGTGCCAGCAGCCAAGGAAGCCACAATGAGCAGTTCTTC.

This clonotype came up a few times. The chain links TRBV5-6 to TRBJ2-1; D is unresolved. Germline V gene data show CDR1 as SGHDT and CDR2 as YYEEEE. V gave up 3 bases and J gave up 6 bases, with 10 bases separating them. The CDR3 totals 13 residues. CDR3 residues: CASSSGVPNEQFF. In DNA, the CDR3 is TGTGCCAGCAGCTCTGGGGTTCCCAATGAGCAGTTCTTC.

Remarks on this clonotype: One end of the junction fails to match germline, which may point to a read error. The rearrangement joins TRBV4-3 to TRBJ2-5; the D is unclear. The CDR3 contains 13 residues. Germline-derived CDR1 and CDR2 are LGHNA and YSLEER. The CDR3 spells CASSQEWGYEQHF. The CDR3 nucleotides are TGCGCCAGCAGCCAAGAATGGGGTTACGAGCAGCACTTC.

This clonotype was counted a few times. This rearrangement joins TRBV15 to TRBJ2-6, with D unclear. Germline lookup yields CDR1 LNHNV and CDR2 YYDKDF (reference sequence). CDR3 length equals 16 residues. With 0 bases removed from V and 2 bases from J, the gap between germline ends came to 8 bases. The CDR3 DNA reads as TGTGCCACCAGCAGAGAGCCTAGGGCTGGGGCCAACGTCCTGACTTTC. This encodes CATSREPRAGANVLTF.

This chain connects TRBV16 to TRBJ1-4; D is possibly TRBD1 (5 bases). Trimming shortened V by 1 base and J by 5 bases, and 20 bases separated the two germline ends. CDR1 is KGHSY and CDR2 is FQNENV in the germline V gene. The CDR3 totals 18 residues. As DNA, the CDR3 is TGTGCCAGCAGCCAATTTTATACGCTGCGGGACGGCAATGAAAAACTGTTTTTT. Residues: CASSQFYTLRDGNEKLFF.